The table lists the clone carrying this T cell receptor beta chain with a count of one. The record originates from a study of cytomegalovirus exposure and HLA in healthy donors. PCR employed 60 Vbeta and 13 Jbeta primers. TCRdb's table, derived via immunoSEQ multiplex PCR, lists solely in-frame clones and lacks some. The sample carries more than 80,000 clones, about four fifths recorded once. The sequencing sample was made of PBMCs. This TCR came from a man between 18 and 29 years old in good health and CMV-seropositive.

CDR3 DNA sequence: TGTGCCAGCAGCCCGGGACTAACGCCTTCCTACGAGCAGTACTTC. The encoded protein is CASSPGLTPSYEQYF. This sequence joins TRBV9 and TRBJ2-7; 7 bases are a match to TRBD2. Losses at the gene ends were 4 bases for V and 1 base for J; bases not matched to a gene: 8. CDR3 length: 15 residues. CDR1 and CDR2 (germline): SGDLS, YYNGEE.